The entry below describes one TCR beta chain. It was across several immunoSEQ plates that each subset's genomic DNA was evenly split. TCRdb's table, derived via immunoSEQ multiplex PCR, lists solely in-frame clones and lacks some. Of 2 million to 2.5 million clones in the sample, 95% were seen once. This entry belongs to a study of shared clonotypes between healthy human individuals. Study-wide background: Three plates were used per donor for CD4 naive, three for CD4 memory, two for CD8 naive and one for CD8 memory.

The investigators split CD4+ cells into a CD45RA+ naive subset and a CD45RA-negative memory subset. This CDR3 is 14 amino acids long. The germline V gene has CDR1 SGHTA and CDR2 FQGNSA. With 7 bases removed from V and 1 base from J, the gap between germline ends came to 13 bases. V is TRBV7-2 and J is TRBJ1-1; D is ambiguous. This clonotype originated in a man between 18 and 35 years old in good health. The sample taken for sequencing was naive CD4+ T cells sorted from blood. Subset in this sample: CD45RA+ positively selected. In DNA, the CDR3 is TGTGCCAGCACCCCGGCTCGGGCGAACACTGAAGCTTTCTTT. Translated: CASTPARANTEAFF.